This is a list of T cell receptor beta chains from one sample in a study of brain T cells in children with intractable seizures. Repertoires were generated with immunoSEQ multiplex PCR, while TCRdb's copy carries only in-frame clones and drops some. The data contain tens of thousands of clones, roughly 94% of them singletons. Here the sequenced sample was peripheral blood, taken at surgery. The source is a boy aged 5-17 years with focal cortical dysplasia and intractable seizures. The CDR3 runs from the conserved cysteine through the conserved F or W. Each record gives: J gene, clone size, CDR3 length, D gene, V gene, CDR3 DNA, CDR3 protein. A D gene is named only where the DNA matches it firmly. For some rows the clone size is stated as once, few or many, or as a class when expanded; others skip it.

j_call: TRBJ2-1; clone_size: .; cdr3_length: 11; d_call: .; v_call: TRBV27; cdr3_nt: TGTGCCAGCAGCCTAGGTTGGGAGCAGTTCTTC; cdr3_aa: CASSLGWEQFF
j_call: TRBJ1-2; clone_size: .; cdr3_length: 14; d_call: .; v_call: TRBV13; cdr3_nt: TGTGCCAGCCATATTGCCCAGGGAATAGATGGCTACACCTTC; cdr3_aa: CASHIAQGIDGYTF
j_call: TRBJ2-7; clone_size: .; cdr3_length: 17; d_call: .; v_call: TRBV4-1; cdr3_nt: TGCGCCAGCAGCCAAGATCCCCCCTCCGGGGGTGGCTACGAGCAGTACTTC; cdr3_aa: CASSQDPPSGGGYEQYF
j_call: TRBJ1-1; clone_size: .; cdr3_length: 15; d_call: TRBD1; v_call: TRBV6-4; cdr3_nt: TGTGCCAGCAGTGAAGAGTTCGGACAGGGCTCTGAAGCTTTCTTT; cdr3_aa: CASSEEFGQGSEAFF
j_call: TRBJ1-1; clone_size: .; cdr3_length: 16; d_call: .; v_call: TRBV7-9; cdr3_nt: TGTGCCAGCAGCATGGGGGGCCGGTCCATGAACACTGAAGCTTTCTTT; cdr3_aa: CASSMGGRSMNTEAFF
j_call: TRBJ2-5; clone_size: once; cdr3_length: 16; d_call: .; v_call: TRBV5-1; cdr3_nt: TGCGCCAGCAGCTTGTTGGCCAACAGGATGGCCGAGACCCAGTACTTC; cdr3_aa: CASSLLANRMAETQYF
j_call: TRBJ2-1; clone_size: .; cdr3_length: 16; d_call: TRBD1; v_call: TRBV6-6; cdr3_nt: TGTGCCAGCAGTTACCAGACAGGGCCCCCCTACAATGAGCAGTTCTTC; cdr3_aa: CASSYQTGPPYNEQFF
j_call: TRBJ1-2; clone_size: .; cdr3_length: 12; d_call: TRBD1; v_call: TRBV9; cdr3_nt: TGTGCCAGCAGCGCGACAGGGGGTGGCTACACCTTC; cdr3_aa: CASSATGGGYTF
j_call: TRBJ2-3; clone_size: .; cdr3_length: 14; d_call: TRBD2; v_call: TRBV19; cdr3_nt: TGTGCCAGTAGCGGGACTAGCGAGGCAGATACGCAGTATTTT; cdr3_aa: CASSGTSEADTQYF
j_call: TRBJ2-1; clone_size: .; cdr3_length: 15; d_call: .; v_call: TRBV7-7; cdr3_nt: TGTGCCAGCAGCTTAGGGACCCTGTATCGCAATGAGCAGTTCTTC; cdr3_aa: CASSLGTLYRNEQFF
j_call: TRBJ2-1; clone_size: .; cdr3_length: 14; d_call: .; v_call: TRBV19; cdr3_nt: TGTGCCAGTACCACCACCGGGGCTCGCAATGAGCAGTTCTTC; cdr3_aa: CASTTTGARNEQFF
j_call: TRBJ1-2; clone_size: .; cdr3_length: 12; d_call: TRBD1; v_call: TRBV10-2; cdr3_nt: TGCGCCACATACAGGGGGCGTTATGGCTACACCTTC; cdr3_aa: CATYRGRYGYTF
j_call: TRBJ1-6; clone_size: .; cdr3_length: 15; d_call: TRBD1; v_call: TRBV9; cdr3_nt: TGTGCCAGCAGCGCCTCGACAGGGAAAAATTCACCCCTCCACTTT; cdr3_aa: CASSASTGKNSPLHF
j_call: TRBJ2-1; clone_size: .; cdr3_length: 15; d_call: .; v_call: TRBV5-1; cdr3_nt: TGCGCCAGCAGCCCCCCGTTTGGGGCAGGAGATGAGCAGTTCTTC; cdr3_aa: CASSPPFGAGDEQFF
j_call: TRBJ1-2; clone_size: .; cdr3_length: 14; d_call: TRBD1; v_call: TRBV5-6; cdr3_nt: TGTGCCAGCAGCTTGGGGACAGGGTCGAGGGGCTACACCTTC; cdr3_aa: CASSLGTGSRGYTF
j_call: TRBJ1-1; clone_size: few; cdr3_length: 13; d_call: .; v_call: TRBV29-1; cdr3_nt: TGCAGCGTTGAAGACGAAATGGGACCTGAAGCTTTCTTT; cdr3_aa: CSVEDEMGPEAFF
j_call: TRBJ1-6; clone_size: .; cdr3_length: 15; d_call: TRBD1; v_call: TRBV5-1; cdr3_nt: TGCGCCAGCAGCACGAATGGGGACAGAAATTCACCCCTCCACTTT; cdr3_aa: CASSTNGDRNSPLHF
j_call: TRBJ2-1; clone_size: .; cdr3_length: 17; d_call: TRBD2; v_call: TRBV6-2/TRBV6-3; cdr3_nt: TGTGCCAGCAGTCTACTAGCGGGAGGGTTTGACTACAATGAGCAGTTCTTC; cdr3_aa: CASSLLAGGFDYNEQFF
j_call: TRBJ2-2; clone_size: .; cdr3_length: 16; d_call: TRBD2; v_call: TRBV28; cdr3_nt: TGTGCCAGCAGGAAAGCCGGGACTAGTATCGCCGGGGAGCTGTTTTTT; cdr3_aa: CASRKAGTSIAGELFF
j_call: TRBJ2-5; clone_size: .; cdr3_length: 15; d_call: TRBD1; v_call: TRBV24-1; cdr3_nt: TGTGCCACCAGTGAGATGGGACAGGCCAAAGAGACCCAGTACTTC; cdr3_aa: CATSEMGQAKETQYF
j_call: TRBJ1-2; clone_size: .; cdr3_length: 11; d_call: .; v_call: TRBV7-2; cdr3_nt: TGTGCCAGCAGCTCTGGTGAAAGCTACACCTTC; cdr3_aa: CASSSGESYTF
j_call: TRBJ2-2; clone_size: once; cdr3_length: 15; d_call: .; v_call: TRBV19; cdr3_nt: TGTGCCAGTAGTCCCCGGACCCGAGTAGCCGGGGAGCTGTTTTTT; cdr3_aa: CASSPRTRVAGELFF
j_call: TRBJ2-2; clone_size: once; cdr3_length: 16; d_call: TRBD2; v_call: TRBV6-4; cdr3_nt: TGTGCCAGCAGCGGAGGGACTAGCGCTAACACCGGGGAGCTGTTTTTT; cdr3_aa: CASSGGTSANTGELFF
j_call: TRBJ2-5; clone_size: .; cdr3_length: 12; d_call: .; v_call: TRBV5-1; cdr3_nt: TGCGCCAGCAGCTTGGCTCAAGAGACCCAGTACTTC; cdr3_aa: CASSLAQETQYF
j_call: TRBJ2-2; clone_size: .; cdr3_length: 16; d_call: .; v_call: TRBV19; cdr3_nt: TGTGCCAGTAGTAGGGGCGGCATACAGAACACCGGGGAGCTGTTTTTT; cdr3_aa: CASSRGGIQNTGELFF
j_call: TRBJ1-2; clone_size: .; cdr3_length: 17; d_call: .; v_call: TRBV4-1; cdr3_nt: TGCGCCAGCAGCCAAGTCCACGGGGGGCTAGCTAACTATGGCTACACCTTC; cdr3_aa: CASSQVHGGLANYGYTF
j_call: TRBJ2-1; clone_size: large; cdr3_length: 14; d_call: TRBD1; v_call: TRBV4-1; cdr3_nt: TGCGCCAGCAGTGGACAGGGGGTTAACAATGAGCAGTTCTTC; cdr3_aa: CASSGQGVNNEQFF
j_call: TRBJ1-1; clone_size: few; cdr3_length: 17; d_call: .; v_call: TRBV5-7; cdr3_nt: TGTGCCAGCAGCTTGTCAGTCCAGAACATGGGAAACACTGAAGCTTTCTTT; cdr3_aa: CASSLSVQNMGNTEAFF
j_call: TRBJ1-3; clone_size: .; cdr3_length: 13; d_call: .; v_call: TRBV4-1; cdr3_nt: TGCGCCAGCAGCCAGTTTAGTGGAAACACCATATATTTT; cdr3_aa: CASSQFSGNTIYF
j_call: TRBJ1-5; clone_size: .; cdr3_length: 14; d_call: TRBD1; v_call: TRBV9; cdr3_nt: TGTGCCAGCAGCCCCGGGACAGTCAATCAGCCCCAGCATTTT; cdr3_aa: CASSPGTVNQPQHF
j_call: TRBJ1-1; clone_size: once; cdr3_length: 12; d_call: .; v_call: TRBV5-5; cdr3_nt: TGTGCCAGCAGCCTGGTGAACACTGAAGCTTTCTTT; cdr3_aa: CASSLVNTEAFF
j_call: TRBJ1-2; clone_size: .; cdr3_length: 15; d_call: TRBD1; v_call: TRBV5-6; cdr3_nt: TGTGCCAGCAGCGGGGGGACAGAGGCTAACTATGGCTACACCTTC; cdr3_aa: CASSGGTEANYGYTF
j_call: TRBJ2-1; clone_size: .; cdr3_length: 18; d_call: TRBD2; v_call: TRBV5-4; cdr3_nt: TGTGCCAGCAGCTGGGGGCTAGCGGGGAGAAGCTCCTACAATGAGCAGTTCTTC; cdr3_aa: CASSWGLAGRSSYNEQFF
j_call: TRBJ2-3; clone_size: .; cdr3_length: 15; d_call: TRBD2; v_call: TRBV27; cdr3_nt: TGTGCCAGCAGTTTCGAGCGGGGGGGCACAGATACGCAGTATTTT; cdr3_aa: CASSFERGGTDTQYF
j_call: TRBJ2-3; clone_size: .; cdr3_length: 14; d_call: TRBD2; v_call: TRBV6-5; cdr3_nt: TGTGCTACAGCGGGGGGTATAGGAACAGATACGCAGTATTTT; cdr3_aa: CATAGGIGTDTQYF
j_call: TRBJ1-4; clone_size: .; cdr3_length: 14; d_call: TRBD1; v_call: TRBV9; cdr3_nt: TGTGCCAGCAACGCAGGGGGCGCTGATGAAAAACTGTTTTTT; cdr3_aa: CASNAGGADEKLFF
j_call: TRBJ1-2; clone_size: .; cdr3_length: 15; d_call: .; v_call: TRBV3-1/TRBV3-2; cdr3_nt: TGTGCCAGCAGCCCCTGGGGGGGGCTAGACTATGGCTACACCTTC; cdr3_aa: CASSPWGGLDYGYTF
j_call: TRBJ1-4; clone_size: .; cdr3_length: 18; d_call: TRBD1; v_call: TRBV23-1; cdr3_nt: TGCGCCAGCAGCCACTATGGGGACAGGGGGCGATTGTGCGAAAAACTGTTTTTT; cdr3_aa: CASSHYGDRGRLCEKLFF
j_call: TRBJ1-6; clone_size: once; cdr3_length: 13; d_call: .; v_call: TRBV19; cdr3_nt: TGTGCCAGTAGTATCCCCCCCGCCTCACCCCTCCACTTT; cdr3_aa: CASSIPPASPLHF
j_call: TRBJ1-6; clone_size: .; cdr3_length: 17; d_call: .; v_call: TRBV2; cdr3_nt: TGTGCCAGCAGTGAAGAGAGGCCGTTCTCCTATAATTCACCCCTCCACTTT; cdr3_aa: CASSEERPFSYNSPLHF